These 2 T cell receptor beta chains came from one sample sequenced in a study of cytomegalovirus exposure and HLA in healthy donors. Primers included in the PCR were 60 Vbeta and 13 Jbeta primers. Sequenced by immunoSEQ multiplex PCR; TCRdb stores in-frame clones only, minus some. The data show some 150,000 clones, approximately 82% seen once. Input material: PBMCs. The receptors derive from a young man in good health and CMV-seropositive.

In this sample, this clone turned up a few times. The chain has TRBV4-1 and TRBJ2-3, with 8 nucleotides matching TRBD2. V shed 0 bases and J 3 bases; nucleotides not matched to a gene: 8. The CDR3 covers 17 residues. The germline V gene encodes CDR1 MGHRA and CDR2 YSYEKL. CDR3 residues: CASSQEPSGSKTDTQYF. DNA for the CDR3: TGCGCCAGCAGCCAAGAACCCAGCGGGAGTAAAACAGATACGCAGTATTTT.

This rearrangement joins TRBV29-1 to TRBJ1-1; D remains ambiguous. The CDR3 consists of 12 residues. V was trimmed by 7 bases and J by 8 bases, leaving 17 bases between them. Germline V CDR1 and CDR2: SQVTM, ANQGSEA. This chain's CDR3 is CSALSPPTEAFF. The CDR3 DNA reads as TGCAGCGCCCTAAGTCCCCCAACGGAAGCTTTCTTT.